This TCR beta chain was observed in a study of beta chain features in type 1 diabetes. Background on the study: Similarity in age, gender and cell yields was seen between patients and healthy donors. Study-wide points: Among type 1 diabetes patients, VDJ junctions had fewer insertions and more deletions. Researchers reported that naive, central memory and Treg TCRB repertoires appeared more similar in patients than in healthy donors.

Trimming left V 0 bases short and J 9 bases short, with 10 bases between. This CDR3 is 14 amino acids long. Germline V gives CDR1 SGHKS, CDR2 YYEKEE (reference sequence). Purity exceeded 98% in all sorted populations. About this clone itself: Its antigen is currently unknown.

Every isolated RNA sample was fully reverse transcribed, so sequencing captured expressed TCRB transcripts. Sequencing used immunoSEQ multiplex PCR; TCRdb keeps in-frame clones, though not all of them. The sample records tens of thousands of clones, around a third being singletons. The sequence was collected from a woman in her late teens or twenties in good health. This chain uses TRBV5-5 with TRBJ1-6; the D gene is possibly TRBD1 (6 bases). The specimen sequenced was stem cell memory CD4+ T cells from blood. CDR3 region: CASSLEQGSSPLHF. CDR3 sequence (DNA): TGTGCCAGCAGCTTGGAACAGGGATCTTCACCCCTCCACTTT. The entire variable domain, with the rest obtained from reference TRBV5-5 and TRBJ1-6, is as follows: DAGVTQSPTHLIKTRGQQVTLRCSPISGHKSVSWYQQVLGQGPQFIFQYYEKEERGRGNFPDRFSARQFPNYSSELNVNALLLGDSALYLCASSLEQGSSPLHFGNGTRLTVT.